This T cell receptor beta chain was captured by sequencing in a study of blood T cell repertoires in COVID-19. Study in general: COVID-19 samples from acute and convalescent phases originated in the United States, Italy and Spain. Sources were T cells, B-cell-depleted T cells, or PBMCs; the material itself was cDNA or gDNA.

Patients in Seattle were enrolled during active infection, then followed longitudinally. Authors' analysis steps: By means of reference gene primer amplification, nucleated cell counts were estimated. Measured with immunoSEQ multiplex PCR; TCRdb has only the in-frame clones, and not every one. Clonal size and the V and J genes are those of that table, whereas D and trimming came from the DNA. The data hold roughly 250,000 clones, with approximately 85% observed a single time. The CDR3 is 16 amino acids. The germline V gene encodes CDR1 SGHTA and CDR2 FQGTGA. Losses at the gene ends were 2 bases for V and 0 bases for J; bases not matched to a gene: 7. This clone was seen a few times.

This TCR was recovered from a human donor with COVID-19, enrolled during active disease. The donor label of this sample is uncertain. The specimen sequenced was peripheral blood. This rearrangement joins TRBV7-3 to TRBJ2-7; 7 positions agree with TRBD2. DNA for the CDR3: TGTGCCAGCAGCTTATGGAGCGGGACGTACTCCTACGAGCAGTACTTC. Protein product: CASSLWSGTYSYEQYF.